Shown below are 13 T cell receptor beta chains from a single sample sequenced in a study of patients and donors after allogeneic stem cell transplantation. TCRdb re-called the RT-PCR reads with MiXCR, one entry per CDR3 protein. The data contain some 150,000 distinct CDR3 sequences, about a third of them singletons. The source material was blood, either unsorted or a sorted T cell fraction (not recorded which). The source is a human donor who was either an allogeneic HSCT recipient or a stem cell or donor lymphocyte infusion donor (not recorded which). It is not recorded whose cells these are; they may come from a transplant donor.

The chain recombines TRBV6-1 with TRBJ1-4; D is unresolved. Trimming left V 1 base short and J 8 bases short, with 8 bases between. The CDR3 contains 13 residues. CDR1 and CDR2 (germline): MNHNS, SASEGT. The DNA for the CDR3 is TGTGCCAGCAGTGAAGTGCGAGAGGAAAAACTGTTTTTT. Its protein is CASSEVREEKLFF.

The rearrangement joins TRBV7-2 to TRBJ2-4; a weak D match, TRBD2 (5 bases). V was pared by 1 base and J by 0 bases, with 10 bases between. Germline V gene lookup returns CDR1 SGHTA and CDR2 FQGNSA. CDR3 length equals 16 residues. In nucleotides, the CDR3 is TGTGCCAGCAGCTTAGACGGGGTAGGAGCCAAAAACATTCAGTACTTC. This gives the protein CASSLDGVGAKNIQYF.

In this sample, this clonotype turned up a few times. This chain joins TRBV12-3 or TRBV12-4 and TRBJ1-4; D is unclear. The CDR3 is made up of 13 amino acids. The ends were cut back, 6 bases at V and 0 bases at J, with 5 bases in the middle. CDR3 in DNA: TGTGCCAGCAGCCCAGCAACTAATGAAAAACTGTTTTTT. It is translated as CASSPATNEKLFF.

The gene calls are TRBV3-1 and TRBJ2-7; TRBD1 matches at 12 bases. The CDR3 contains 14 residues. The germline gives CDR1 LGHDT, CDR2 YNNKEL (reference sequence). Losses at the gene ends were 6 bases for V and 6 bases for J; bases not matched to a gene: 6. CDR3 sequence: CASSRDRGHAEQYF. CDR3 sequence (DNA): TGTGCCAGCAGTCGGGACAGGGGGCACGCCGAGCAGTACTTC.

This clonotype has only a few counts. V usage is TRBV20-1 and J usage is TRBJ1-2, with D perhaps TRBD1 (6 bases). Germline V gives CDR1 DFQATT, CDR2 SNEGSKA (reference sequence). CDR3 size: 14 residues. Trimming left V 5 bases short and J 0 bases short, with 13 bases between. CDR3: CSAPGGLANYGYTF. CDR3 sequence (DNA): TGCAGTGCTCCCGGGGGCCTAGCTAACTATGGCTACACCTTC.

The V and J genes are TRBV7-2 and TRBJ2-3; 13 bases fit TRBD2. Per germline, CDR1 SGHTA and CDR2 FQGNSA. With 4 bases clipped from V and 1 base from J, the junction kept 5 bases outside the gene matches. The CDR3 contains 17 residues. The DNA of the CDR3 is TGTGCCAGCAGCTCGACTAGCGGGGGGACTCGCACAGATACGCAGTATTTT. This translates into CASSSTSGGTRTDTQYF.

The J gene is TRBJ1-1, the V gene TRBV9; 7 positions agree with TRBD1. The J segment lost 4 bases and the V segment lost 3 bases, leaving 3 bases of the junction unmatched. Germline V gene data show CDR1 as SGDLS and CDR2 as YYNGEE. This CDR3 region has 13 residues. CDR3 bases: TGTGCCAGCAGCGAAAGGGGGCTCACTGAAGCTTTCTTT. As protein: CASSERGLTEAFF. Full variable domain (outside the CDR3, taken from reference TRBV9 and TRBJ1-1): DSGVTQTPKHLITATGQRVTLRCSPRSGDLSVYWYQQSLDQGLQFLIQYYNGEERAKGNILERFSAQQFPDLHSELNLSSLELGDSALYFCASSERGLTEAFFGQGTRLTVV.

V gene TRBV21-1 combines with J gene TRBJ1-2; TRBD1 reflects the table's D call only, with no check against the DNA. TRBV21-1 corresponds to a pseudogene. The CDR3 is 17 residues long. The CDR3 bases are TGTGCCAGCAGCAAGGGGACCTACAGGGCTCCTAACTATGGCTACACCTTC. The encoded protein is CASSKGTYRAPNYGYTF.

The chain links TRBV10-3 to TRBJ2-5; 8 bases agree with TRBD2. The CDR3 contains 14 residues. Germline loops: CDR1 ENHRY, CDR2 SYGVKD. V dropped 2 bases and J dropped 4; count of bases not matched to a gene: 3. The CDR3 here is CAISELLAGETQYF. CDR3 DNA sequence: TGTGCCATCAGTGAGCTCCTAGCGGGAGAGACCCAGTACTTC.

The chain links TRBV20-1 to TRBJ1-6, with D perhaps matching TRBD1 (6 bases). Trimming removed 4 bases at V and 3 bases at J, with 13 bases between. Per the germline V gene, CDR1 is DFQATT and CDR2 is SNEGSKA (reference sequence). The CDR3 covers 15 residues. The CDR3 loop reads CSATPQGVYNSPLHF. The CDR3 DNA reads TGCAGTGCTACCCCACAGGGCGTCTATAATTCACCCCTCCACTTT.

J is TRBJ1-1 and V is TRBV7-3; a possible D gene is TRBD1 (5 bases). CDR1 and CDR2 (germline): SGHTA, FQGTGA. Trimming cost V 3 bases and J 7 bases, with 21 bases left between them. The CDR3 length is 16 residues. This chain's CDR3 is CASSFASLRVFGEAFF. The DNA of the CDR3 is TGTGCCAGCAGCTTTGCCTCCCTCAGGGTATTCGGTGAAGCTTTCTTT.

The gene calls are TRBV4-3 and TRBJ2-7; TRBD2 might be the D (6 bases). V was pared by 0 bases and J by 0 bases, with 12 bases between. Per the germline V gene, CDR1 is LGHNA and CDR2 is YSLEER. CDR3 length: 16 amino acids. CDR3 bases: TGCGCCAGCAGCCAAGAGGGCGGGGTCAGCTCCTACGAGCAGTACTTC. Protein sequence: CASSQEGGVSSYEQYF.

This clonotype occurred many times. V and J are TRBV4-2 and TRBJ1-1; D uncertain. The CDR3 contains 11 residues. CDR1 and CDR2 (germline): LGHNA, YNFKEQ. V shed 6 bases and J shed 6 bases, with 8 bases lying between them. The CDR3 region has the DNA TGTGCCAGCAGGACGGGTCCTGAAGCTTTCTTT. Translated, it gives CASRTGPEAFF.